Below are 22 T cell receptor beta chains sequenced from a single sample in a study of shared T cell receptors in the human thymus. Clones were read by immunoSEQ multiplex PCR, and TCRdb kept only the in-frame ones, dropping some. The top ten clones hold 0.0094% of a sample with some 660,000 clones, approximately 89% of them seen once. In addition, the sample was reused for a study of human thymus T cells.

The specimen sequenced was thymocytes. The receptors were sampled from a boy less than two years old with a congenital heart defect.

The V and J genes are TRBV19 and TRBJ2-1; 8 bases line up with TRBD1. The CDR3 runs 15 residues. CDR1 is LNHDA, CDR2 SQIVND, per germline (reference sequence). Unmatched junction bases numbered 7, after V lost 1 base and J lost 8 bases. As DNA, the CDR3 is TGTGCCAGTAGTATAGTCAGGACAGGGATCGATGAGCAGTTCTTC. Amino acid sequence: CASSIVRTGIDEQFF.

The CDR3 DNA reads TGTGCCAGCGGTGACCGGGAACACTACGAGCAGTACTTC. Protein: CASGDREHYEQYF. The chain combines TRBV28 with TRBJ2-7, with D tentatively TRBD2 (5 bases). The V end lost 8 bases, the J end lost 3 bases, and 14 bases lay between the germline ends. This CDR3 spans 13 amino acids. The germline V gene encodes CDR1 MDHEN and CDR2 SYDVKM.

J is TRBJ2-1 and V is TRBV14; 13 positions match TRBD2. Germline V gene lookup returns CDR1 SGHDN and CDR2 FVKESK. The CDR3 runs to 21 residues. Trimming cost V 4 bases and J 2 bases; bases outside gene matches: 17. CDR3 amino acids: CASSPRPGTSGTPAPYNEQFF. Here the CDR3 DNA reads TGTGCCAGCAGCCCAAGGCCCGGGACTAGCGGGACACCCGCCCCCTACAATGAGCAGTTCTTC.

The rearrangement joins TRBV4-3 to TRBJ1-1; maybe TRBD1 (5 bases). The CDR3 runs to 13 residues. CDR1 is LGHNA, CDR2 YSLEER, per germline. V was cut by 4 bases and J by 5 bases, with 11 bases left in between. The CDR3 protein is CASSPFPGTEAFF. The CDR3 nucleotides read TGCGCCAGCAGCCCCTTTCCAGGGACTGAAGCTTTCTTT.

CDR3 nucleotides: TGCGCCAGCAGCATCGGTAGGAGGAGGGGCTATGGCTACACCTTC. This sequence encodes CASSIGRRRGYGYTF. The V and J genes are TRBV5-1 and TRBJ1-2; a possible D gene is TRBD1 (5 bases). The CDR3 sequence is 15 residues long. Looked up from germline, CDR1 is SGHRS and CDR2 is YFSETQ. V dropped 4 bases and J dropped 4 bases, with 17 bases sitting between them.

The rearrangement uses TRBV25-1 and TRBJ1-6; unclear D gene. Trimming pared 4 bases from V and 7 bases from J, leaving 11 bases between. The CDR3 has 14 residues. Germline CDR1 and CDR2: MGHDK and SYGVNS. The CDR3 DNA is TGTGCCAGCAGTGGACGCAGGTTCAATTCACCCCTCCACTTT. This codes for CASSGRRFNSPLHF.

The CDR3 here is CASSPQTSGYNEQFF. The CDR3 nucleotides are TGTGCCAGCAGTCCCCAGACTAGCGGTTACAATGAGCAGTTCTTC. The chain has TRBV28 and TRBJ2-1; TRBD2 matches 9 bases. The length of the CDR3 is 15 residues. Germline values: CDR1 MDHEN, CDR2 SYDVKM. V dropped 5 bases and J dropped 4; count of bases not matched to a gene: 6. Looking up the rest from reference TRBV28 and TRBJ2-1 gives the full variable domain: DVKVTQSSRYLVKRTGEKVFLECVQDMDHENMFWYRQDPGLGLRLIYFSYDVKMKEKGDIPEGYSVSREKKERFSLILESASTNQTSMYLCASSPQTSGYNEQFFGPGTRLTVL.

The chain couples TRBV29-1 to TRBJ1-1; D is ambiguous. The CDR3 sequence is 14 residues long. CDR1 SQVTM and CDR2 ANQGSEA come from the germline V gene. V was cut by 6 bases and J by 3 bases, with 17 bases left in between. The CDR3, as DNA: TGCAGCGTGATTATGACCGGGAAGGACACTGAAGCTTTCTTT. Its protein product is CSVIMTGKDTEAFF.

This clone appeared a single time. The chain combines TRBV4-3 with TRBJ2-1, with D tentatively TRBD2 (6 bases). The CDR3 contains 17 residues. Germline CDR1 is LGHNA and CDR2 is YSLEER. The ends were cut back, 2 bases at V and 6 bases at J, with 20 bases in the middle. The CDR3 DNA is TGCGCCAGCAGCCAACTCCCAGGCACTAGCATCTTCAATGAGCAGTTCTTC. As protein: CASSQLPGTSIFNEQFF.

This clone showed up just a few times. V gene TRBV9 combines with J gene TRBJ1-4, with D possibly TRBD1 on 6 matching bases. V lost 0 bases and J lost 5, with 11 bases in between. The germline V gene has CDR1 SGDLS and CDR2 YYNGEE. The CDR3 has 15 amino acids. As DNA, the CDR3 is TGTGCCAGCAGCGTAGCCCAGGGGTGGAATGAAAAACTGTTTTTT. Protein sequence: CASSVAQGWNEKLFF.

The chain employs TRBV27 and TRBJ2-3, with 8 bases identical to TRBD2. The CDR3 is 15 residues long. V lost 11 bases, J lost 2 bases, and 12 bases stayed unmatched. Germline CDR1 and CDR2: MNHEY and SMNVEV (reference sequence). CDR3 region: CAVAPERENTDTQYF. CDR3 DNA: TGTGCCGTGGCTCCTGAGCGGGAGAACACAGATACGCAGTATTTT.

V and J are TRBV7-9 and TRBJ1-1; D is uncertain. The CDR3 contains 17 residues. Trimming stripped 4 bases from V and 3 bases from J, with 21 bases between. Germline CDR1 reads SEHNR; CDR2 reads FQNEAQ (reference sequence). The CDR3 nucleotides are TGTGCCAGCAGCTCGACACCACCTCGGGTCGGGGACACTGAAGCTTTCTTT. This encodes CASSSTPPRVGDTEAFF.

This clone was recorded only once. Here the CDR3 reads CASSESVQNNQPQHF. The CDR3 DNA reads as TGTGCCAGCAGTGAAAGTGTACAGAACAATCAGCCCCAGCATTTT. The V and J genes are TRBV2 and TRBJ1-5, with D hard to call. This CDR3 is built from 15 residues. Per the germline V gene, CDR1 is SNHLY and CDR2 is FYNNEI. Trimming removed 2 bases from V and 3 bases from J, with 11 bases in between.

V is TRBV28 and J is TRBJ2-1; no clear D gene. Per the germline V gene, CDR1 is MDHEN and CDR2 is SYDVKM. CDR3 length: 13 residues. V was clipped by 2 bases and J by 5 bases, with 7 bases between them. The CDR3 nucleotides read TGTGCCAGCAGTTTAGGGCTCCACAATGAGCAGTTCTTC. As protein: CASSLGLHNEQFF.

The chain recombines TRBV5-1 with TRBJ1-2; TRBD1 is a possible D gene (5 bases). Per the germline V gene, CDR1 is SGHRS and CDR2 is YFSETQ. The CDR3 has 16 amino acids. V lost 0 bases to trimming and J lost 3 bases, with 15 bases between them. CDR3 loop: CASSLAWAQGDYGYTF. CDR3 sequence (DNA): TGCGCCAGCAGCTTGGCCTGGGCCCAGGGTGACTATGGCTACACCTTC.

V is TRBV9 and J is TRBJ2-5, with D possibly TRBD2 on 5 matching bases. This CDR3 is 15 amino acids long. Trimming shortened V by 0 bases and J by 3 bases, and 12 bases separated the two germline ends. Germline V lookup: CDR1 SGDLS, CDR2 YYNGEE. The CDR3 nucleotides read TGTGCCAGCAGCGTAGTAGGACTCACTAAAGAGACCCAGTACTTC. The encoded protein is CASSVVGLTKETQYF.

This chain connects TRBV5-4 to TRBJ1-1; TRBD1 aligns across 11 bases. The germline V gene has CDR1 SGHNT and CDR2 YYREEE (reference sequence). The V gene end was trimmed by 9 bases and the J gene end by 1 base; junction bases not matched to a gene: 2. The CDR3 is made up of 13 amino acids. CDR3 in amino acids: CAIGQGANTEAFF. DNA for the CDR3: TGTGCCATCGGACAGGGGGCGAACACTGAAGCTTTCTTT.

The rearrangement uses TRBV5-1 and TRBJ2-5, with a tentative D call TRBD2 (6 bases). The V gene's germline CDR1 is SGHRS and CDR2 YFSETQ. V was shortened by 0 bases and J by 6 bases, with 15 bases between the two germline ends. The CDR3 contains 15 residues. The CDR3 DNA sequence: TGCGCCAGCAGCTTGGAACTAGCAGGGCGGAAGACCCAGTACTTC. It yields the protein CASSLELAGRKTQYF.

V gene TRBV28 combines with J gene TRBJ2-5; D gene uncertain. V lost 5 bases to trimming and J lost 2 bases, with 15 bases between them. The CDR3 length is 15 residues. CDR1 is MDHEN and CDR2 is SYDVKM in the germline V gene. The CDR3 is CASSGTVTLQETQYF. The CDR3 DNA follows: TGTGCCAGCAGTGGAACAGTCACCCTGCAAGAGACCCAGTACTTC.

The V and J genes are TRBV6-5 and TRBJ2-2; unclear D gene. Germline V gene data show CDR1 as MNHEY and CDR2 as SVGAGI. The germline V and J ends were trimmed by 8 bases and 6 bases, with 10 bases remaining between them. This CDR3 contains 12 residues. CDR3 loop: CASETTAGELFF. The CDR3 nucleotides are TGTGCCAGCGAAACTACCGCCGGGGAGCTGTTTTTT.

V gene TRBV2 combines with J gene TRBJ2-5, with TRBD2 identical over 10 bases. Trimming at V came to 7 bases and at J to 5 bases, leaving 10 bases not matched to a gene. CDR1 and CDR2 (germline): SNHLY, FYNNEI. The CDR3 contains 15 residues. The CDR3 loop reads CASIEREGRGETQYF. The CDR3 DNA follows: TGTGCCAGCATAGAGCGGGAGGGCCGGGGGGAGACCCAGTACTTC.

The chain joins TRBV15 to TRBJ1-6; TRBD1 agrees at 7 bases. Germline CDR1 and CDR2: LNHNV and YYDKDF (reference sequence). CDR3 size: 16 residues. V was pared by 0 bases and J by 5 bases, with 4 bases of the junction left unmatched. This chain's CDR3 is CATSRDYDRDNSPLHF. CDR3 in DNA: TGTGCCACCAGCAGAGATTACGACAGGGATAATTCACCCCTCCACTTT.